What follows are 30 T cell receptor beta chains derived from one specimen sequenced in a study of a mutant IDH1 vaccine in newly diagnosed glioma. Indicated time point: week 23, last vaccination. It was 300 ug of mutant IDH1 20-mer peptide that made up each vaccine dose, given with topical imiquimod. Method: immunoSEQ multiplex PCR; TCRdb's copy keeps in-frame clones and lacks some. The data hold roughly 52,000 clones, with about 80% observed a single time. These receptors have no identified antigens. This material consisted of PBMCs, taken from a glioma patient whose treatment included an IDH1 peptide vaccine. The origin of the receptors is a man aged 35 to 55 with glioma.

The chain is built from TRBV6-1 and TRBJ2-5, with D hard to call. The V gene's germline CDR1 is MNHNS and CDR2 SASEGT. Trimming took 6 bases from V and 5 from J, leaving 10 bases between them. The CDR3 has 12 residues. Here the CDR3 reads CASSRTWETQYF. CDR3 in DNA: TGTGCCAGCAGCCGAACATGGGAGACCCAGTACTTC.

The CDR3 sequence is CASSISGTGNTEAFF. The CDR3 nucleotides are TGTGCCAGCAGCATTTCCGGGACCGGGAACACTGAAGCTTTCTTT. The V call is TRBV7-9, the J call TRBJ1-1; D is perhaps TRBD1 (5 bases). Per germline, CDR1 SEHNR and CDR2 FQNEAQ (reference sequence). V lost 5 bases, J lost 1 base, and 14 bases lay in between. This CDR3 contains 15 residues.

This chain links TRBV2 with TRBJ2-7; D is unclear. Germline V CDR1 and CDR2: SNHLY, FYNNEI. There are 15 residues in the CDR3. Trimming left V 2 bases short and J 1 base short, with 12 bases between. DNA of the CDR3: TGTGCCAGCAGTGAAATTCCAGGTCTTTCCTACGAGCAGTACTTC. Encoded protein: CASSEIPGLSYEQYF.

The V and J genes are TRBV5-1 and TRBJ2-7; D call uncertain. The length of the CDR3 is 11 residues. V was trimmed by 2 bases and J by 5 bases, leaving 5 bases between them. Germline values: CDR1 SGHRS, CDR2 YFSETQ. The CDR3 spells CASSFGDEQYF. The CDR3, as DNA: TGCGCCAGCAGCTTTGGCGACGAGCAGTACTTC.

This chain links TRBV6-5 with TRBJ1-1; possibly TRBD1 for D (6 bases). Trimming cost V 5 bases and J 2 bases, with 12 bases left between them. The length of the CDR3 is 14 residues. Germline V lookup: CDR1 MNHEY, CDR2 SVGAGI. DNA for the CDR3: TGTGCCAGCAGTCGGGACACACTTAACACTGAAGCTTTCTTT. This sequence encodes CASSRDTLNTEAFF.

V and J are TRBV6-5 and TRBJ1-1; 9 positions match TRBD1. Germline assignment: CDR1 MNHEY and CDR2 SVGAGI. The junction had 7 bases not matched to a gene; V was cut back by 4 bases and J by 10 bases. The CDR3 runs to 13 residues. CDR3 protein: CASSSGQGVRAFF. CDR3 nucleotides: TGTGCCAGCAGTTCGGGACAGGGCGTTAGAGCTTTCTTT.

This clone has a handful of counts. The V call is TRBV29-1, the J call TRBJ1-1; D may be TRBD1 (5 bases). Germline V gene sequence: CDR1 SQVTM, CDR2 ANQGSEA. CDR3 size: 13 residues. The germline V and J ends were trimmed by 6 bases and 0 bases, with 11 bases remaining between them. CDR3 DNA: TGCAGCGTCTCCGACAGCTTGAACACTGAAGCTTTCTTT. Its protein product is CSVSDSLNTEAFF. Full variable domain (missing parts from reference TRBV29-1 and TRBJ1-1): SAVISQKPSRDICQRGTSLTIQCQVDSQVTMMFWYRQQPGQSLTLIATANQGSEATYESGFVIDKFPISRPNLTFSTLTVSNMSPEDSSIYLCSVSDSLNTEAFFGQGTRLTVV.

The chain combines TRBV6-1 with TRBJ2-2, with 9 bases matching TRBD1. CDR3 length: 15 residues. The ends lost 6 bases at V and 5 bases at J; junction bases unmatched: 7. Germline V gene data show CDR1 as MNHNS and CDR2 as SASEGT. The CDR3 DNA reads TGTGCCAGCAGGACCCGGGACAGGGCGACCGGGGAGCTGTTTTTT. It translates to CASRTRDRATGELFF.

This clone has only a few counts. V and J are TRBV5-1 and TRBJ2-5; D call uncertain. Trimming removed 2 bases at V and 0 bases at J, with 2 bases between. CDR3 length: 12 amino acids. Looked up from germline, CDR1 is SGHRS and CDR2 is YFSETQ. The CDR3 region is CASSFYQETQYF. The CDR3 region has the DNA TGCGCCAGCAGCTTTTACCAAGAGACCCAGTACTTC.

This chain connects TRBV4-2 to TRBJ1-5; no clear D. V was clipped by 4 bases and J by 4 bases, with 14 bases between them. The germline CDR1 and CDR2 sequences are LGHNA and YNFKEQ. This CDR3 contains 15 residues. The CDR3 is CASSRFRQSNQPQHF. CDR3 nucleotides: TGTGCCAGCAGCCGCTTCCGGCAGAGTAATCAGCCCCAGCATTTT.

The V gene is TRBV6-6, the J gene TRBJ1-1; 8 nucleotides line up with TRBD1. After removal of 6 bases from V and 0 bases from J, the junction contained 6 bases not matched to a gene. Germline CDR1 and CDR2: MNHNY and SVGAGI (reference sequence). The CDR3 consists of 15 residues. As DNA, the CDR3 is TGTGCCAGCAGCCCGACAGGGGCCATGAACACTGAAGCTTTCTTT. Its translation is CASSPTGAMNTEAFF.

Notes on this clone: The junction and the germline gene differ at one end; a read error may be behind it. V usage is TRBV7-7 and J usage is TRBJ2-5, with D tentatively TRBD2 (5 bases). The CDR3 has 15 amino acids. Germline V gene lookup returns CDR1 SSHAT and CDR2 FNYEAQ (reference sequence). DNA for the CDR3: TGTGCTAGCAGCTCCGCCCCGGGGAGCCAAGAGACCCAGTACTTC. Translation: CASSSAPGSQETQYF.

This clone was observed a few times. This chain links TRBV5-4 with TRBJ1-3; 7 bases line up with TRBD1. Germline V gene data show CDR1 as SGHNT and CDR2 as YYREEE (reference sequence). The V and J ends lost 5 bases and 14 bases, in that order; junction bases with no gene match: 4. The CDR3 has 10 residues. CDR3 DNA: TGTGCCAGCAGGAGACAGGGCTTATATTTT. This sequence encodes CASRRQGLYF. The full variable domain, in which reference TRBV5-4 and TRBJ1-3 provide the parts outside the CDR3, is ETGVTQSPTHLIKTRGQQVTLRCSSQSGHNTVSWYQQALGQGPQFIFQYYREEENGRGNFPPRFSGLQFPNYSSELNVNALELDDSALYLCASRRQGLYFGEGSWLTVV.

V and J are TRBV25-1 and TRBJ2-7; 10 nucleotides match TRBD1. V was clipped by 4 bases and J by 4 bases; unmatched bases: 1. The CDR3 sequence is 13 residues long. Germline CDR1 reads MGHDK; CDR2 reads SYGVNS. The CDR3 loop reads CASSVGQGYEQYF. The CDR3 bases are TGTGCCAGCAGTGTGGGACAGGGGTACGAGCAGTACTTC.

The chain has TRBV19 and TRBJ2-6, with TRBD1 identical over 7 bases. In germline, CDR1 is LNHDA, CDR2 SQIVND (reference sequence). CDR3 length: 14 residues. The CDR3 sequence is CGSQGQAGANVLTF. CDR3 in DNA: TGTGGGTCACAGGGGCAGGCTGGGGCCAACGTCCTGACTTTC.

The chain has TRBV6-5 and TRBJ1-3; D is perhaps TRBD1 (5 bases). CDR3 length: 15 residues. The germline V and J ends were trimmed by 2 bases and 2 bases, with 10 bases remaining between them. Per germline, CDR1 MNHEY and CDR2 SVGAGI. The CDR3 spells CASSYEGSPGNTIYF. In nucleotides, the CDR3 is TGTGCCAGCAGTTACGAGGGGTCCCCTGGAAACACCATATATTTT.

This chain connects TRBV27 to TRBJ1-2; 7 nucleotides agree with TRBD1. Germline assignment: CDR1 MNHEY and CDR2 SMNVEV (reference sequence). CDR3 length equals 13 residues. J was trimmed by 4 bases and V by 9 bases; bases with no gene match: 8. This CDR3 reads CASSPSGGYGYTF. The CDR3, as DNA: TGTGCCAGTTCTCCCTCAGGGGGCTATGGCTACACCTTC.

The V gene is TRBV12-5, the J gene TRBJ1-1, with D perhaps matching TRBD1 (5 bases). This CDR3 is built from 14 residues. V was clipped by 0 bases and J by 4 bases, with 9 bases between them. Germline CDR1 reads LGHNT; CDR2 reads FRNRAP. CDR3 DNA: TGTGCTAGTGGTTTGGTTGGGGGGGGCACTGAAGCTTTCTTT. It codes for CASGLVGGGTEAFF. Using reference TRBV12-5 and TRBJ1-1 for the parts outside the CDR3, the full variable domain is DARVTQTPRHKVTEMGQEVTMRCQPILGHNTVFWYRQTMMQGLELLAYFRNRAPLDDSGMPKDRFSAEMPDATLATLKIQPSEPRDSAVYFCASGLVGGGTEAFFGQGTRLTVV.

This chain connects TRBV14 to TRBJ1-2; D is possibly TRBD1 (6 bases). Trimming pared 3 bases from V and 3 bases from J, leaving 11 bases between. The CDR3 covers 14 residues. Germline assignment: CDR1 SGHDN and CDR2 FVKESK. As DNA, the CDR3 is TGTGCCAGCAGCCAGGGAGGGGGGCACTATGGCTACACCTTC. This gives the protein CASSQGGGHYGYTF.

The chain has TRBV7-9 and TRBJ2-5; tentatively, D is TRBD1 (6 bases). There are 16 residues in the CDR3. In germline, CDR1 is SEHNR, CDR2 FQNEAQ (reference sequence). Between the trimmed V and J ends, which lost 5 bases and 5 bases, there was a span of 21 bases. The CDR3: CASSPLGRGMGETQYF. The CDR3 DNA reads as TGTGCCAGCAGCCCCTTGGGCAGGGGAATGGGGGAGACCCAGTACTTC.

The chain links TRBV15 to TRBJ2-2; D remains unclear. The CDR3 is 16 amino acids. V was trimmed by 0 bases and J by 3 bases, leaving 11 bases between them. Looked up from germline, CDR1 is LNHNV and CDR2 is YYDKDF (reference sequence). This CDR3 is CATSREMGRHTGELFF. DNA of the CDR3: TGTGCCACCAGCAGAGAAATGGGCAGACACACCGGGGAGCTGTTTTTT.

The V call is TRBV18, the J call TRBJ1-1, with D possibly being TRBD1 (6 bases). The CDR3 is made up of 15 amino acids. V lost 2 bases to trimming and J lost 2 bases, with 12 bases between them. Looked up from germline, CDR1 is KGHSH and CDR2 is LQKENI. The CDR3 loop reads CASSPMTGLNTEAFF. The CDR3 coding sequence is TGTGCCAGCTCACCAATGACAGGCCTCAACACTGAAGCTTTCTTT.

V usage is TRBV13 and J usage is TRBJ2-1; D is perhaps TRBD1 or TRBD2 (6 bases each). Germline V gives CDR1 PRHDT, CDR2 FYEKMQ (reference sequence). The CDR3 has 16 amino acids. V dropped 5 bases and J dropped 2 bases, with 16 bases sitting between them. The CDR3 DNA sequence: TGTGCCAGCAGCCAATCCGTGGGGGGCCCCTACAATGAGCAGTTCTTC. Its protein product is CASSQSVGGPYNEQFF.

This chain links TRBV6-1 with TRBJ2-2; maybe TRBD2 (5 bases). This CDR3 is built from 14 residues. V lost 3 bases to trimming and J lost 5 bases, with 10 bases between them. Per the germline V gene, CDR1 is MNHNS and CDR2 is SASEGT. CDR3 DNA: TGTGCCAGCAGTGAGGGAGCAGAGACCGGGGAGCTGTTTTTT. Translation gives CASSEGAETGELFF.

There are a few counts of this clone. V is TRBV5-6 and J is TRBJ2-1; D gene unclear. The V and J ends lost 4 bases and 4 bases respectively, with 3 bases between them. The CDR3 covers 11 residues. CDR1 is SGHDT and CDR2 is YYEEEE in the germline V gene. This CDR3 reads CASSVYNEQFF. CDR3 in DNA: TGTGCCAGCAGCGTATACAATGAGCAGTTCTTC.

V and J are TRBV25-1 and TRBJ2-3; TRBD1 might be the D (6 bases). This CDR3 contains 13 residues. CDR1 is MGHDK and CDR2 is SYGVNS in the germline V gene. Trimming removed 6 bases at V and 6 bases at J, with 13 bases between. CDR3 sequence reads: CASRTGIADTQYF. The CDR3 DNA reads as TGTGCCAGCAGAACAGGGATTGCGGATACGCAGTATTTT.

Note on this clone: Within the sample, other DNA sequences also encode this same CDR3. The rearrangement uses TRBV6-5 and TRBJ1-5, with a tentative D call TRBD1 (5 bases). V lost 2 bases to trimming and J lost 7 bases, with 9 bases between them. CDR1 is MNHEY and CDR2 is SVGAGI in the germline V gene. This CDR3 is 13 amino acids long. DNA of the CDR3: TGTGCCAGCAGTTACGGGGGTAACCAGCCCCAGCATTTT. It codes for CASSYGGNQPQHF.

DNA for the CDR3: TGTGCCAGCAGCCGAACTAGCGGGGGGCCTGGTACGCAGTATTTT. Translated, it gives CASSRTSGGPGTQYF. This chain connects TRBV9 to TRBJ2-3, with 12 positions matching TRBD2. V shed 4 bases and J 8 bases; nucleotides not matched to a gene: 8. The CDR3 runs to 15 residues. Germline CDR1 and CDR2: SGDLS and YYNGEE.

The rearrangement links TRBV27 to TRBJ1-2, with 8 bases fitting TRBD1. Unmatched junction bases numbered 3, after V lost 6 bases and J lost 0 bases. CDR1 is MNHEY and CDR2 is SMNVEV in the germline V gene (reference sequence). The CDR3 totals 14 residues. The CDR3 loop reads CASRIQGANYGYTF. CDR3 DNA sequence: TGTGCCAGCAGAATACAGGGGGCTAACTATGGCTACACCTTC.

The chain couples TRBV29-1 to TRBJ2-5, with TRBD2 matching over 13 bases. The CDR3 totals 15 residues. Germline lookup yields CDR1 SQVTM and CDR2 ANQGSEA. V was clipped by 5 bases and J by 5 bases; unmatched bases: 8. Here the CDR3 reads CSVRKLAGGRETQYF. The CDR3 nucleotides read TGCAGCGTTAGAAAACTAGCGGGGGGGCGGGAGACCCAGTACTTC. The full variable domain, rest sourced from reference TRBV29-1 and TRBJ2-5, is SAVISQKPSRDICQRGTSLTIQCQVDSQVTMMFWYRQQPGQSLTLIATANQGSEATYESGFVIDKFPISRPNLTFSTLTVSNMSPEDSSIYLCSVRKLAGGRETQYFGPGTRLLVL.